These 21 T cell receptor beta chains came from one sample sequenced in a study of regulatory T cells in long-lasting Graves disease. Time point of the sample: persistent/refractory GD, antithyroid drugs over 5 years with positive TRAb. PBMCs were the source of the RNA used for TCR sequencing. Library construction for TCR beta used iRepertoire HTBI primers and Arm-PCR of CDR3 regions. MiXCR was run by TCRdb on the multiplex PCR reads, yielding one entry per CDR3 protein. The table includes 600,000 to 850,000 distinct CDR3 sequences, roughly 30% detected once. The sequenced sample was peripheral blood mononuclear cells (PBMCs), obtained when the disease was refractory, from a patient treated with antithyroid drugs. These receptor sequences come from a female donor with Graves disease.

This sequence joins TRBV20-1 and TRBJ1-1, with D possibly TRBD1 on 5 matching bases. Between the trimmed V and J ends, which lost 1 base and 7 bases, there was a span of 10 bases. The CDR3 totals 12 residues. CDR1 and CDR2 from the germline V gene are DFQATT and SNEGSKA (reference sequence). CDR3: CSARGGGGEAFF. The DNA of the CDR3 is TGCAGTGCTAGAGGTGGGGGGGGTGAAGCTTTCTTT.

The CDR3 loop is CASSYTHRVNIQYF. The CDR3 coding sequence is TGTGCCAGCAGCTACACCCACAGGGTGAACATTCAGTACTTC. V gene TRBV3-1 combines with J gene TRBJ2-4, with D maybe TRBD1 (6 bases). V lost 5 bases and J 7 bases, leaving 15 bases between the germline ends. Germline assignment: CDR1 LGHDT and CDR2 YNNKEL (reference sequence). The CDR3 runs to 14 residues.

This chain links TRBV20-1 with TRBJ2-3; possibly TRBD1 for D (5 bases). The germline V and J ends were trimmed by 0 bases and 5 bases, with 18 bases remaining between them. CDR1 and CDR2 from the germline V gene are DFQATT and SNEGSKA (reference sequence). This CDR3 has 16 amino acids. Written as DNA, the CDR3 is TGCAGTGCTAGAGACGCCTCCCGCTTAACAGGAGATACGCAGTATTTT. Translated: CSARDASRLTGDTQYF.

V is TRBV7-9 and J is TRBJ2-7; D is unresolved. There are 13 residues in the CDR3. Germline V gene data show CDR1 as SEHNR and CDR2 as FQNEAQ (reference sequence). V lost 0 bases to trimming and J lost 3 bases, with 6 bases between them. CDR3 amino acids: CASSLARDYEQYF. CDR3 nucleotides: TGTGCCAGCAGCTTAGCACGAGACTACGAGCAGTACTTC.

The chain employs TRBV18 and TRBJ1-2, with D perhaps matching TRBD1 (6 bases). The CDR3 sequence is 15 residues long. Germline lookup yields CDR1 KGHSH and CDR2 LQKENI. V was clipped by 1 base and J by 4 bases, with 13 bases between them. The CDR3 reads CASSPQDTGTYGYTF. The CDR3 region has the DNA TGTGCCAGCTCACCACAGGATACAGGGACCTATGGCTACACCTTC.

This chain connects TRBV5-4 to TRBJ2-5; D is ambiguous. CDR1 SGHNT and CDR2 YYREEE come from the germline V gene (reference sequence). The CDR3 is made up of 13 amino acids. Between the trimmed V and J ends, which lost 0 bases and 5 bases, there was a span of 8 bases. The CDR3 loop reads CASSLASVETQYF. The CDR3 DNA reads TGTGCCAGCAGCTTGGCGTCAGTGGAGACCCAGTACTTC.

This clonotype was seen at least ten times. V and J are TRBV20-1 and TRBJ2-7; 7 nucleotides align to TRBD2. Germline V lookup: CDR1 DFQATT, CDR2 SNEGSKA (reference sequence). This CDR3 spans 14 amino acids. Germline trimming cut 3 bases from V and 2 bases from J; bases unmatched to any gene: 7. Written as DNA, the CDR3 is TGCAGTGCTAGTGGGCTAGCGGTGGCCTACGAGCAGTACTTC. Translating it yields CSASGLAVAYEQYF.

The CDR3: CSARVVSSRDYGYTF. The CDR3, as DNA: TGCAGTGCTAGAGTTGTCAGTTCCAGGGACTATGGCTACACCTTC. This chain joins TRBV20-1 and TRBJ1-2; TRBD1 might be the D (5 bases). In germline, CDR1 is DFQATT, CDR2 SNEGSKA (reference sequence). This CDR3 spans 15 amino acids. V lost 1 base and J lost 3, with 15 bases in between.

V is TRBV29-1 and J is TRBJ2-6; D remains unclear. Trimming left V 4 bases short and J 4 bases short, with 5 bases between. The V gene's germline CDR1 is SQVTM and CDR2 ANQGSEA. The CDR3 runs 12 residues. The chain's CDR3 is CSVVSGANVLTF. CDR3 nucleotide sequence: TGCAGCGTTGTTTCCGGGGCCAACGTCCTGACTTTC.

CDR3 sequence: CASSLKKDLSREKLFF. CDR3 DNA: TGTGCCAGCAGCTTAAAAAAAGACCTGAGCCGTGAAAAACTGTTTTTT. The chain is built from TRBV11-3 and TRBJ1-4; D is undetermined. The CDR3 totals 16 residues. CDR1 and CDR2 (germline): SGHNT, YENEEA. V was cut by 2 bases and J by 7 bases, with 17 bases left in between.

This clonotype was detected a few times. The chain joins TRBV29-1 to TRBJ1-2; D remains ambiguous. The CDR3 is made up of 13 amino acids. With 4 bases removed from V and 7 bases from J, the gap between germline ends came to 16 bases. CDR1 SQVTM and CDR2 ANQGSEA come from the germline V gene. The DNA of the CDR3 is TGCAGCGTTGGTGGTTCTGAGGAGGTTGGCTACACCTTC. Its protein product is CSVGGSEEVGYTF.

This clonotype was seen many times. This chain joins TRBV12-3 or TRBV12-4 and TRBJ2-5; 9 bases are a match to TRBD2. CDR3 length: 16 amino acids. Trimming took 5 bases from V and 2 from J; bases not matched to a gene: 9. CDR3 in DNA: TGTGCCAGCAGTCCCCCCAATCTAGCGGGGCAAGAGACCCAGTACTTC. Residues: CASSPPNLAGQETQYF.

This clonotype was observed many times. The chain has TRBV2 and TRBJ2-5, with 12 bases that match TRBD2. This CDR3 has 15 residues. Trimming cost V 4 bases and J 1 base; bases outside gene matches: 1. Germline values: CDR1 SNHLY, CDR2 FYNNEI. CDR3 sequence: CASSVLAGGQETQYF. CDR3 nucleotides: TGTGCCAGCAGTGTACTAGCGGGAGGCCAAGAGACCCAGTACTTC.

In regard to this clonotype: The conserved final phenylalanine or tryptophan is absent from the CDR3, which likely points to a read error. The chain carries TRBV6-5 and TRBJ2-7; 7 nucleotides agree with TRBD1. CDR1 and CDR2 from the germline V gene are MNHEY and SVGAGI. The ends lost 0 bases at V and 2 bases at J; junction bases unmatched: 4. The CDR3 covers 15 residues. CDR3 amino acids: CASSYSRDSTYEQYL. The CDR3 nucleotides read TGTGCCAGCAGTTACTCCCGGGACAGCACCTACGAGCAGTACCTC.

The rearrangement uses TRBV20-1 and TRBJ1-6; TRBD1 is a possible D gene (5 bases). V lost 0 bases, J lost 5 bases, and 17 bases lay in between. This CDR3 spans 17 amino acids. Germline V gene sequence: CDR1 DFQATT, CDR2 SNEGSKA (reference sequence). CDR3 sequence reads: CSARDFIRPQDNSPLHF. For the CDR3, the DNA is TGCAGTGCTAGAGATTTTATTAGGCCACAGGATAATTCACCCCTCCACTTT.

The sample holds a few counts of this clonotype. The genes are TRBV10-2 and TRBJ1-2, with a possible D match to TRBD1 (5 bases). The germline V gene has CDR1 WSHSY and CDR2 SAAADI. The CDR3 totals 13 residues. V lost 1 base to trimming and J lost 6 bases, with 9 bases between them. The CDR3 region is CASSEWGDHGYTF. The CDR3 DNA reads TGCGCCAGCAGTGAGTGGGGGGACCATGGCTACACCTTC.

This clonotype was detected a few times. The chain employs TRBV6-2 or TRBV6-3 and TRBJ1-5; 7 bases agree with TRBD1. The CDR3 totals 15 residues. V trimming: 5 bases; J trimming: 3 bases; junction bases outside the gene matches: 7. Germline V CDR1 and CDR2: MNHEY, SVGEGT. CDR3 amino acids: CASSQQGRFNQPQHF. The CDR3 nucleotides read TGTGCCAGCAGTCAACAGGGGAGATTCAATCAGCCCCAGCATTTT.

This clonotype was picked up a small number of times. This chain connects TRBV3-1 to TRBJ2-5, with no clear D. Trimming took 4 bases from V and 11 from J, leaving 17 bases between them. The CDR3 sequence is 13 residues long. Germline loops: CDR1 LGHDT, CDR2 YNNKEL (reference sequence). The CDR3, as DNA: TGTGCCAGCAGCCTCGATGAAGGCGTGAGACAGTACTTC. Its protein product is CASSLDEGVRQYF.

About this clonotype itself: Mismatch with germline at one junction end may stem from a read error. For the CDR3, the DNA is TGTGCCATCAGTGAAAAGGTGGGTAAGAACACTAAAGCTTTCTTT. Residues: CAISEKVGKNTKAFF. The V and J genes are TRBV10-3 and TRBJ1-1; no firm D call. This CDR3 comprises 15 residues. Germline CDR1 reads ENHRY; CDR2 reads SYGVKD.

This clonotype has more than one count but fewer than ten. V and J are TRBV7-9 and TRBJ1-2; D unresolved. CDR1 SEHNR and CDR2 FQNEAQ come from the germline V gene (reference sequence). This CDR3 is 15 amino acids long. Between the trimmed V and J ends, which lost 4 bases and 3 bases, there was a span of 15 bases. DNA of the CDR3: TGTGCCAGCAGCTCGGAGTATCCAGACCACTATGGCTACACCTTC. This codes for CASSSEYPDHYGYTF.

The chain joins TRBV10-2 to TRBJ1-1, with 7 bases fitting TRBD1. This CDR3 spans 12 amino acids. The V gene's germline CDR1 is WSHSY and CDR2 SAAADI. V trimming: 8 bases; J trimming: 5 bases; junction bases outside the gene matches: 5. CDR3 sequence: CASGYRGTEAFF. The CDR3 bases are TGCGCCAGCGGTTACAGGGGAACTGAAGCTTTCTTT.